The 8 T cell receptor beta chains below all came from one sample that was sequenced in a study of blood T cells in healthy people across ages. A J-beta primer mix and a sample-barcoded 5' primer were used in a second PCR of about 7 to 12 cycles. One entry per CDR3 protein, called by TCRdb with MiXCR from the 5' RACE reads. The sample records approximately 1.5 million distinct CDR3 sequences, 30% to 40% being singletons. Sequencing was performed on blood. These receptors originate from a woman aged 25 to 39 in good health.

This clonotype was seen once. V is TRBV20-1 and J is TRBJ1-2; a possible D gene is TRBD1 (5 bases). Germline V gene sequence: CDR1 DFQATT, CDR2 SNEGSKA (reference sequence). This CDR3 comprises 15 residues. Trimming removed 1 base at V and 4 bases at J, with 16 bases between. CDR3 residues: CSARVWRGGSYGYTF. CDR3 in DNA: TGCAGTGCTAGAGTGTGGAGGGGAGGATCCTATGGCTACACCTTC.

This clonotype was counted a few times. The rearrangement uses TRBV25-1 and TRBJ1-2; 8 positions match TRBD1. Germline CDR1 MGHDK, CDR2 SYGVNS. Trimming cost V 7 bases and J 3 bases; bases outside gene matches: 7. The CDR3 has 14 residues. CDR3 amino acids: CASTDRGGYYGYTF. CDR3 bases: TGTGCCAGCACCGACAGGGGAGGATACTATGGCTACACCTTC.

The chain joins TRBV27 to TRBJ2-7; TRBD1 matches 7 bases. V was clipped by 2 bases and J by 2 bases; unmatched bases: 3. CDR1 and CDR2 from the germline V gene are MNHEY and SMNVEV (reference sequence). The CDR3 runs 14 residues. CDR3 protein: CASSLRGQPYEQYF. In DNA form, the CDR3 reads TGTGCCAGCAGTTTAAGGGGGCAGCCCTACGAGCAGTACTTC.

The chain combines TRBV6-6 with TRBJ1-1, with D tentatively TRBD1 (5 bases). The V and J ends lost 4 bases and 5 bases respectively, with 17 bases between them. The CDR3 runs to 15 residues. Germline V gives CDR1 MNHNY, CDR2 SVGAGI (reference sequence). CDR3 amino acids: CASSLMDGGLTEAFF. For the CDR3, the DNA is TGTGCCAGCAGTTTAATGGACGGGGGGTTGACTGAAGCTTTCTTT.

This clonotype has only a few counts. The V call is TRBV11-2, the J call TRBJ2-7; D call uncertain. Germline CDR1 is SGHAT and CDR2 is FQNNGV. V was trimmed by 7 bases and J by 5 bases, leaving 9 bases between them. The CDR3 totals 11 residues. The CDR3 loop is CASNNADEQYF. The DNA for the CDR3 is TGTGCCAGCAACAACGCCGACGAGCAGTACTTC.

In regard to this clonotype: The junction differs from germline at one of its ends, possibly a read error. V gene TRBV7-9 combines with J gene TRBJ1-2, with 7 nucleotides matching TRBD1. The V gene's germline CDR1 is SEHNR and CDR2 FQNEAQ (reference sequence). The CDR3 runs 14 residues. The CDR3 bases are TGTGCCACCAGCGGGACAGAAACTCCCTATGGCTACACCTTC. This encodes CATSGTETPYGYTF.

This clonotype has ten or more counts. The gene calls are TRBV3-1 and TRBJ1-1; D gene ambiguous. This CDR3 has 15 amino acids. CDR1 LGHDT and CDR2 YNNKEL come from the germline V gene (reference sequence). V lost 0 bases and J 6 bases, leaving 14 bases between the germline ends. Written as DNA, the CDR3 is TGTGCCAGCAGCCAAGACGGCCGGTGGGGTGCTGAAGCTTTCTTT. Translation gives CASSQDGRWGAEAFF.

This clonotype was seen only a few times. The chain links TRBV11-2 to TRBJ2-7; 8 positions agree with TRBD2. Looked up from germline, CDR1 is SGHAT and CDR2 is FQNNGV. The CDR3 is made up of 13 amino acids. With 5 bases clipped from V and 2 bases from J, the junction kept 2 bases outside the gene matches. CDR3 amino acids: CASSRLAPYEQYF. CDR3 sequence (DNA): TGTGCCAGCAGCCGACTAGCGCCCTACGAGCAGTACTTC.